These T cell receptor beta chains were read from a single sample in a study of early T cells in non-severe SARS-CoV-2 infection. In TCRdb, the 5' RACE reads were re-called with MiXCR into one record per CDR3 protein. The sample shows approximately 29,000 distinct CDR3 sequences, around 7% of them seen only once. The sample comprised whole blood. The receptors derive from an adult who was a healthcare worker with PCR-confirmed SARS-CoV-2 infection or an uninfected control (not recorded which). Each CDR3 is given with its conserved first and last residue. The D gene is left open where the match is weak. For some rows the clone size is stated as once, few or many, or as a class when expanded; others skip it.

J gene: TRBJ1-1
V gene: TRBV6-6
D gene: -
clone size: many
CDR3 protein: CASRLGQRIAFF
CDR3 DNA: TGTGCCAGCAGACTGGGACAAAGGATAGCTTTCTTT

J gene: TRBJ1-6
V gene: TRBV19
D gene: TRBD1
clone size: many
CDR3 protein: CASSIWQGVSPLHF
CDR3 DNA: TGTGCCAGTAGTATTTGGCAGGGGGTTTCACCCCTCCACTTT

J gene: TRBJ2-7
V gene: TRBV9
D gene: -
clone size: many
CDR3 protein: CASSIGGEVGYEQYF
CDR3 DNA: TGTGCCAGCAGCATAGGGGGAGAAGTGGGGTACGAGCAGTACTTC

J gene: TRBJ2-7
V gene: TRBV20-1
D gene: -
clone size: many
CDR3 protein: CSARPDSAYEQYF
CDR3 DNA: TGCAGTGCTAGACCTGACAGTGCCTACGAGCAGTACTTC

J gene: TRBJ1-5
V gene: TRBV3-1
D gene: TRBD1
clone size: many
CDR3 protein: CASSPGSVQGATLQHF
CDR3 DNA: TGTGCCAGCAGCCCAGGTAGTGTACAGGGGGCCACGCTCCAGCATTTT

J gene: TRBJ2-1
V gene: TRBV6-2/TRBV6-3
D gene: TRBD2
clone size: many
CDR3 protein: CASSPRLAGGNNEQFF
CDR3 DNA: TGTGCCAGCAGTCCGCGACTAGCGGGAGGGAACAATGAGCAGTTCTTC

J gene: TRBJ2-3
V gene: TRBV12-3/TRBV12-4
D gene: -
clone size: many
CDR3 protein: CASSLGLGTDTQYF
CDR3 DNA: TGTGCCAGCAGTTTGGGCTTGGGCACAGATACGCAGTATTTT

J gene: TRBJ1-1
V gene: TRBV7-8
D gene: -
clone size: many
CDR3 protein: CASSLVSRGKYSEAFF
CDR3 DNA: TGTGCCAGCAGCTTAGTATCACGGGGAAAATACTCTGAAGCTTTCTTT

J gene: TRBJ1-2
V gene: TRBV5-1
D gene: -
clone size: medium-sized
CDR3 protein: CASSFYSYGYTF
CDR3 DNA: TGCGCCAGCAGCTTTTACAGCTATGGCTACACCTTC

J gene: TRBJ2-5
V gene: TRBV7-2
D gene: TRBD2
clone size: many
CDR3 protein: CASSEGRGGGRYKETQYF
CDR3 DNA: TGTGCCAGCAGCGAGGGCCGAGGTGGCGGGAGATATAAAGAGACCCAGTACTTC

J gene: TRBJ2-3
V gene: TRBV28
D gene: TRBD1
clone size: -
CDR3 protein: CANSPGTDSTDTQYF
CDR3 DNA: TGTGCCAACAGCCCCGGGACAGACAGCACAGATACGCAGTATTTT